One and the same sample provided the 6 T cell receptor beta chains below, sequenced in a study of shared clonotypes between healthy human individuals. Here immunoSEQ multiplex PCR was the method, and the copy in TCRdb shows in-frame clones only, minus some. Of about 2,500,000 clones in the sample, about 92% were seen once. Sample: naive CD4+ T cells sorted from blood. Subset defined: CD45RA+ positively selected. Receptor source: a man younger than 30 in good health.

The CDR3 DNA reads as TGTGCCAGCAGCTTAGCGCGAGAAAGGGTGGGAGAGACCCAGTACTTC. Amino acids: CASSLARERVGETQYF. This sequence joins TRBV7-2 and TRBJ2-5; D is unresolved. The CDR3 has 16 residues. Germline CDR1 SGHTA, CDR2 FQGNSA. V lost 0 bases and J lost 4, with 15 bases in between. Together with reference TRBV7-2 and TRBJ2-5, the CDR3 gives the full variable domain: GAGVSQSPSNKVTEKGKDVELRCDPISGHTALYWYRQSLGQGLEFLIYFQGNSAPDKSGLPSDRFSAERTGGSVSTLTIQRTQQEDSAVYLCASSLARERVGETQYFGPGTRLLVL.

The V call is TRBV2, the J call TRBJ2-5; no definite D call. V was shortened by 8 bases and J by 2 bases, with 15 bases between the two germline ends. Germline CDR1 is SNHLY and CDR2 is FYNNEI. The CDR3 extends over 14 amino acids. The CDR3 loop is CASLLELGQETQYF. The CDR3 nucleotides are TGTGCCAGCCTGTTGGAACTCGGACAAGAGACCCAGTACTTC. Full variable domain (rest looked up from reference TRBV2 and TRBJ2-5): EPEVTQTPSHQVTQMGQEVILRCVPISNHLYFYWYRQILGQKVEFLVSFYNNEISEKSEIFDDQFSVERPDGSNFTLKIRSTKLEDSAMYFCASLLELGQETQYFGPGTRLLVL.

This chain links TRBV19 with TRBJ2-1; 9 bases map to TRBD1. The germline CDR1 and CDR2 sequences are LNHDA and SQIVND (reference sequence). There are 14 residues in the CDR3. J lost 4 bases, V lost 4 bases, and 2 bases had no gene match. CDR3 nucleotide sequence: TGTGCCAGTAGTAACGGACAGGGGTACAATGAGCAGTTCTTC. Encoded protein: CASSNGQGYNEQFF.

This chain links TRBV6-5 with TRBJ2-3, with 9 positions matching TRBD2. The CDR3 extends over 15 amino acids. Germline V lookup: CDR1 MNHEY, CDR2 SVGAGI. With V trimmed by 3 bases and J by 2 bases, 3 bases remained unmatched. The CDR3 bases are TGTGCCAGCAGTTATAGCGGGAGCTTCACAGATACGCAGTATTTT. Translated: CASSYSGSFTDTQYF.

The rearrangement uses TRBV27 and TRBJ1-1; D unclear. The CDR3 spans 13 residues. Trimming removed 6 bases at V and 3 bases at J, with 11 bases between. Germline-derived CDR1 and CDR2 are MNHEY and SMNVEV (reference sequence). The CDR3 DNA reads TGTGCCAGCAGCCGCCGGGGAGACACTGAAGCTTTCTTT. Amino acid sequence: CASSRRGDTEAFF.

This chain uses TRBV5-1 with TRBJ2-2; 12 nucleotides align to TRBD1. This CDR3 has 17 amino acids. Germline CDR1 and CDR2: SGHRS and YFSETQ. The trim removed 3 bases at V and 6 bases at J, leaving 9 bases unmatched. The DNA of the CDR3 is TGCGCCAGCAGCTCGATAGGGACAGGGGGCGCTTCCGGGGAGCTGTTTTTT. Residues: CASSSIGTGGASGELFF.